This record covers a single T cell receptor (beta chain). Its target is unknown. Treatment: oral pan-JAK inhibitor, 5-10 mg twice daily. Both CD4+ and CD8+ T cells were separated by sorting PBMCs. The source of the sample is a study of CD8+ T cells in alopecia areata. Turning to the study itself: Scoring treated patients' severity relied on the percentage of scalp area affected. Study-wide findings and caveats: There was only one nonresponder, so it was unclear how baseline CD8+ expansion relates to response. Compared with normal scalp, lesional scalp had higher clonality and more expanded CD8+ clones.

The V gene end was trimmed by 0 bases and the J gene end by 3 bases; junction bases not matched to a gene: 3. Germline CDR1 reads GTSNPN; CDR2 reads SVGIG (reference sequence). CDR3 length: 14 residues. cDNA reverse transcribed from extracted RNA served as the sequencing template. The table came from immunoSEQ multiplex PCR; TCRdb's copy has only in-frame clones and leaves some out. The table shows about 250,000 clones, with 60% occurring only once. The TCR comes from a human donor with alopecia areata. This chain connects TRBV30 to TRBJ2-7; 9 nucleotides agree with TRBD2. Sequencing was performed on CD4+ T cells sorted from blood, taken around week 54, from a patient treated with tofacitinib. CDR3 region: CAWSVDSGGYEQYF. CDR3 coding DNA: TGTGCCTGGAGTGTTGATAGCGGGGGCTACGAGCAGTACTTC.